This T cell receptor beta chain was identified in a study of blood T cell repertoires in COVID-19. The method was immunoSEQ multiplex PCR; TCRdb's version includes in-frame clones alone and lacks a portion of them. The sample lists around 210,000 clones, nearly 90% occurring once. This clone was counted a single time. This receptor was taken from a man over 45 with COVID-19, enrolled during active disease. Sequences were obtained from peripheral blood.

The CDR3 DNA sequence: TGTGCCAGCAGCCAACCATCAGCAGGATACAATGAGCAGTTCTTC. Protein sequence: CASSQPSAGYNEQFF. This sequence joins TRBV4-2 and TRBJ2-1; D call uncertain. The V end lost 2 bases, the J end lost 4 bases, and 12 bases lay between the germline ends. CDR1 and CDR2 from the germline V gene are LGHNA and YNFKEQ. The CDR3 runs 15 residues.